The 17 T cell receptor beta chains presented below share a single source sample, sequenced in a study of blood T cells in healthy people across ages. Primed by a sample-barcoded 5' primer and a J-beta primer mix, a second PCR proceeded for 7 to 11 cycles. TCRdb re-derived calls from the 5' RACE reads in MiXCR, one entry per CDR3 protein. Here the sample spans approximately 790,000 distinct CDR3 sequences, 55% to 65% being singletons. Input material: blood. These receptors were taken from a man aged 25 to 45 in good health.

This sequence joins TRBV20-1 and TRBJ2-7; D remains ambiguous. Gene TRBJ2-5 matches the end of the DNA better, so the J call may be wrong. The germline V gene encodes CDR1 DFQATT and CDR2 SNEGSKA (reference sequence). The CDR3 sequence is 14 residues long. The CDR3 loop reads CSAGTTGVRETQYF. The CDR3 DNA reads as TGCAGTGCTGGAACGACTGGGGTGAGAGAGACCCAGTACTTC.

The CDR3 is CASSKDRANYGYTF. As DNA, the CDR3 is TGTGCCAGCAGCAAGGACAGGGCTAACTATGGCTACACCTTC. V gene TRBV21-1 combines with J gene TRBJ1-2; the table's TRBD1 call for D was not verified on the DNA. TRBV21-1 counts as a pseudogene. CDR3 length equals 14 residues.

The chain employs TRBV6-2 or TRBV6-3 and TRBJ1-6; D call uncertain. The germline V and J ends were trimmed by 6 bases and 8 bases, with 17 bases remaining between them. From germline, CDR1 is MNHEY and CDR2 SVGEGT. CDR3 size: 15 residues. CDR3 region: CASRPLGKTDSPLHF. As DNA, the CDR3 is TGTGCCAGCAGGCCCCTTGGGAAGACGGATTCACCCCTCCACTTT.

As concerns this clonotype: A much larger clone sits a single nucleotide away, making a read error possible. The chain carries TRBV20-1 and TRBJ2-1, with a tentative D call TRBD1 (5 bases). The CDR3 contains 13 residues. Trimming took 1 base from V and 2 from J, leaving 6 bases between them. CDR1 is DFQATT, CDR2 SNEGSKA, per germline (reference sequence). Here the CDR3 reads CSARADTYNEQFF. The CDR3 DNA reads TGCAGTGCTAGAGCGGACACCTACAATGAGCAGTTCTTC.

The rearrangement uses TRBV13 and TRBJ1-1, with 7 positions matching TRBD1. Germline V CDR1 and CDR2: PRHDT, FYEKMQ (reference sequence). This CDR3 contains 14 residues. Trimming at V came to 7 bases and at J to 0 bases, leaving 5 bases not matched to a gene. CDR3 nucleotide sequence: TGTGCCAGCACCATGGACAGGTTGAACACTGAAGCTTTCTTT. This sequence encodes CASTMDRLNTEAFF.

This clonotype was seen a few times. V gene TRBV6-2 or TRBV6-3 combines with J gene TRBJ2-7; 7 nucleotides align to TRBD2. V lost 2 bases, J lost 6 bases, and 7 bases stayed unmatched. Germline lookup yields CDR1 MNHEY and CDR2 SVGEGT. This CDR3 is 14 amino acids long. This CDR3 is CASSYETSKSEQYF. The CDR3, as DNA: TGTGCCAGCAGTTACGAGACTAGCAAGTCCGAGCAGTACTTC.

The chain joins TRBV29-1 to TRBJ1-2; unclear D gene. In germline, CDR1 is SQVTM, CDR2 ANQGSEA. The CDR3 is 9 residues long. Trimming left V 3 bases short and J 8 bases short, with 4 bases between. The CDR3 DNA is TGCAGCGTTGATAAGGGCTACACCTTC. This encodes CSVDKGYTF.

The chain has TRBV2 and TRBJ1-2, with no clear D. V lost 3 bases and J lost 4, with 9 bases in between. CDR1 is SNHLY and CDR2 is FYNNEI in the germline V gene. The CDR3 contains 13 residues. CDR3 coding DNA: TGTGCCAGCAGTGAGTCAGGACCCTATGGCTACACCTTC. Its protein is CASSESGPYGYTF.

V is TRBV11-1 and J is TRBJ1-6, with 7 bases fitting TRBD1. CDR1 and CDR2 from the germline V gene are SGHAT and FQDESV (reference sequence). After removal of 4 bases from V and 9 bases from J, the junction contained 12 bases not matched to a gene. This CDR3 has 16 residues. CDR3 sequence reads: CASSSTRQGGGSPLHF. For the CDR3, the DNA is TGTGCCAGCAGCTCGACCCGACAGGGCGGGGGTTCACCCCTCCACTTT.

The rearrangement uses TRBV10-3 and TRBJ2-7; the D gene could be TRBD1 or TRBD2 (5 bases each). The end of the DNA aligns better with TRBJ2-5, so the J call may be wrong. The V gene's germline CDR1 is ENHRY and CDR2 SYGVKD. This CDR3 has 13 amino acids. The CDR3, as DNA: TGTGCCATCAGCCGAGGGGACCAAGAGACCCAGTACTTC. As protein: CAISRGDQETQYF.

The V gene is TRBV5-6, the J gene TRBJ2-4, with D possibly TRBD1 on 6 matching bases. The CDR3 extends over 18 amino acids. V lost 4 bases and J 0 bases, leaving 20 bases between the germline ends. Germline values: CDR1 SGHDT, CDR2 YYEEEE. As DNA, the CDR3 is TGTGCCAGCAGCCGAGTGAGCAGGGGACGTCTAGCCAAAAACATTCAGTACTTC. Amino acids: CASSRVSRGRLAKNIQYF.

The rearrangement links TRBV13 to TRBJ2-7; maybe TRBD2 (6 bases). The germline gives CDR1 PRHDT, CDR2 FYEKMQ (reference sequence). CDR3 size: 16 residues. Trimming cost V 0 bases and J 3 bases, with 15 bases left between them. DNA for the CDR3: TGTGCCAGCAGCTTAGGCCTGGGGGGTCTTGGCTACGAGCAGTACTTC. It codes for CASSLGLGGLGYEQYF.

The chain recombines TRBV9 with TRBJ2-7; the D call may be TRBD1 or TRBD2 (5 bases each). This CDR3 is 15 amino acids long. Deletions cut 4 bases from V and 1 base from J, with 15 bases between. Germline V gene data show CDR1 as SGDLS and CDR2 as YYNGEE. CDR3 protein: CASSQVRDGSYEQYF. CDR3 in DNA: TGTGCCAGCAGCCAGGTTAGGGACGGATCCTACGAGCAGTACTTC.

The sample holds a few counts of this clonotype. This chain uses TRBV11-2 with TRBJ2-3, with a weak D call TRBD2 (6 bases). The V end lost 6 bases, the J end lost 3 bases, and 22 bases lay between the germline ends. The CDR3 covers 17 residues. Germline V gives CDR1 SGHAT, CDR2 FQNNGV. The CDR3 protein is CASRFLSRDFRTDTQYF. Here the CDR3 DNA reads TGTGCCAGCAGATTTCTATCCCGGGACTTCAGGACAGATACGCAGTATTTT.

This clonotype has a handful of counts. This chain links TRBV4-3 with TRBJ2-1, with D possibly being TRBD2 (6 bases). CDR3 length: 17 residues. Trimming took off 0 bases at V and 0 bases at J, with 12 bases between the two ends. Germline loops: CDR1 LGHNA, CDR2 YSLEER. The DNA for the CDR3 is TGCGCCAGCAGCCAAGATAGGAGGGGAAACTCCTACAATGAGCAGTTCTTC. This gives the protein CASSQDRRGNSYNEQFF.

This sequence joins TRBV20-1 and TRBJ2-4; possible D gene TRBD2, 5 bases. The J call may be mistaken, given a closer DNA end match to TRBJ2-5. Looked up from germline, CDR1 is DFQATT and CDR2 is SNEGSKA (reference sequence). The CDR3 is 15 amino acids. CDR3 sequence: CSARSPRGLQETQYF. CDR3 nucleotides: TGCAGTGCTAGATCCCCCCGAGGACTCCAAGAGACCCAGTACTTC.

The chain has TRBV15 and TRBJ2-4; a weak D match, TRBD2 (6 bases). The J call is doubtful: the DNA matches TRBJ2-7 better. This CDR3 has 13 residues. Per germline, CDR1 LNHNV and CDR2 YYDKDF (reference sequence). In DNA form, the CDR3 reads TGTGCCACCGGCATGACTAGAAGCCACGAGCAGTACTTC. Translation gives CATGMTRSHEQYF.